The T cell receptor (beta chain) described here comes from a study of CD8 T cells in ankylosing spondylitis. This clonotype appeared a few times. Its antigen is unidentified. Study-wide results and caveats: Those disease-linked clones were CD8+; they were also relatively rare in peripheral blood. Researchers reportedly found disease-linked clones significantly enriched in matched ankylosing spondylitis synovial fluid. Made up of fewer than 10 highly homologous variants, a TCR beta motif appeared characteristic of ankylosing spondylitis blood.

Construction of TCR beta libraries was performed using quantitative 5'-RACE with molecular barcodes. Each CDR3 protein gets one entry after TCRdb re-called the 5' RACE reads with MiXCR. The top ten hold 1.1% of the sample, which has 340,000 or so distinct CDR3 sequences, about 14% seen once. V was clipped by 6 bases and J by 0 bases, with 16 bases between them. This CDR3 spans 16 amino acids. Germline V gene lookup returns CDR1 KGHSH and CDR2 LQKENI. Source material: blood, either unsorted or a sorted T cell fraction (not recorded which). The chain joins TRBV18 to TRBJ2-3; the D call may be TRBD1 or TRBD2 (6 bases each). The receptor comes from a male donor with ankylosing spondylitis or in good health (not recorded which). In nucleotides, the CDR3 is TGTGCCAGCTCCCCCGGACCGGGGGCTAGCACAGATACGCAGTATTTT. Translating gives CASSPGPGASTDTQYF.